Following are 23 T cell receptor beta chains from one sample sequenced in a study of shared clonotypes between healthy human individuals. Profiled with immunoSEQ multiplex PCR; TCRdb holds only in-frame clones, not every one. The table lists 950,000 to 1,100,000 clones, about four fifths of them singletons. The sequenced sample consisted of memory CD4+ T cells from PBMCs. Subset given: CD45RA-negative fraction. These receptors came from a man in his late teens or twenties in good health. Some clones in this sample may be carry-over from other donors' samples.

The CDR3 region is CASSLGPVLYEQYF. As DNA, the CDR3 is TGTGCCAGCAGCTTAGGTCCAGTTCTGTACGAGCAGTACTTC. V is TRBV13 and J is TRBJ2-7, with D uncertain. Germline lookup yields CDR1 PRHDT and CDR2 FYEKMQ (reference sequence). This CDR3 has 14 amino acids. Trimming took off 0 bases at V and 4 bases at J, with 10 bases between the two ends.

This rearrangement joins TRBV9 to TRBJ2-7; possibly TRBD1 for D (6 bases). Germline V gene lookup returns CDR1 SGDLS and CDR2 YYNGEE. The V and J ends lost 3 bases and 0 bases respectively, with 13 bases between them. The CDR3 consists of 15 residues. This chain's CDR3 is CASSGSGARSYEQYF. CDR3 bases: TGTGCCAGCAGCGGTTCAGGGGCCCGCTCCTACGAGCAGTACTTC.

The CDR3 here is CAWRGEVEQYF. In DNA form, the CDR3 reads TGTGCCTGGAGGGGGGAGGTCGAGCAGTACTTC. The chain employs TRBV30 and TRBJ2-5, with a possible D match to TRBD2 (6 bases). The end of the DNA is better explained by TRBJ2-7, so the J call may be wrong. Germline V gene sequence: CDR1 GTSNPN, CDR2 SVGIG (reference sequence). The CDR3 consists of 11 residues.

The rearrangement links TRBV7-6 to TRBJ2-2, with 7 bases aligning to TRBD2. Germline CDR1 is SGHVS and CDR2 is FNYEAQ. CDR3 length equals 20 residues. Losses at the gene ends were 5 bases for V and 0 bases for J; bases not matched to a gene: 18. This CDR3 reads CASSPPGGWASAANTGELFF. As DNA, the CDR3 is TGTGCCAGCAGCCCCCCCGGGGGGTGGGCGTCCGCCGCGAACACCGGGGAGCTGTTTTTT.

The J gene is TRBJ1-1, the V gene TRBV18; possibly TRBD1 for D (5 bases). CDR3 length: 13 residues. V lost 5 bases and J lost 0, with 7 bases in between. Germline loops: CDR1 KGHSH, CDR2 LQKENI. The CDR3 DNA is TGTGCCAGCTCAGCACAGGTGAACACTGAAGCTTTCTTT. It translates to CASSAQVNTEAFF.

V usage is TRBV14 and J usage is TRBJ2-3; D is unresolved. V gave up 1 base and J gave up 2 bases, with 13 bases separating them. Per germline, CDR1 SGHDN and CDR2 FVKESK. The CDR3 is 16 residues long. This CDR3 reads CASSQGIGRATDTQYF. DNA of the CDR3: TGTGCCAGCAGCCAAGGAATAGGCAGAGCCACAGATACGCAGTATTTT.

The V gene is TRBV7-9, the J gene TRBJ2-7, with D uncertain. Germline V gene sequence: CDR1 SEHNR, CDR2 FQNEAQ (reference sequence). V lost 0 bases, J lost 3 bases, and 9 bases lay in between. CDR3 size: 14 residues. The CDR3, as DNA: TGTGCCAGCAGCTTAGCTTGGAGCGACTACGAGCAGTACTTC. This gives the protein CASSLAWSDYEQYF. The variable domain in full, with the rest retrieved from reference TRBV7-9 and TRBJ2-7, is DTGVSQNPRHKITKRGQNVTFRCDPISEHNRLYWYRQTLGQGPEFLTYFQNEAQLEKSRLLSDRFSAERPKGSFSTLEIQRTEQGDSAMYLCASSLAWSDYEQYFGPGTRLTVT.

J is TRBJ2-7 and V is TRBV5-1, with D perhaps matching TRBD1 (5 bases). The germline gives CDR1 SGHRS, CDR2 YFSETQ. The CDR3 sequence is 12 residues long. The ends were cut back, 5 bases at V and 5 bases at J, with 11 bases in the middle. CDR3 DNA sequence: TGCGCCAGCAGTCGTCAGGGCCACGAGCAGTACTTC. Translated, it gives CASSRQGHEQYF.

The chain is built from TRBV14 and TRBJ2-3; tentatively, D is TRBD2 (5 bases). Trimming left V 1 base short and J 2 bases short, with 13 bases between. The germline CDR1 and CDR2 sequences are SGHDN and FVKESK. There are 16 residues in the CDR3. The CDR3 is CASSQGWERLTDTQYF. DNA for the CDR3: TGTGCCAGCAGCCAAGGGTGGGAGAGACTCACAGATACGCAGTATTTT.

The chain carries TRBV19 and TRBJ2-7; 9 nucleotides match TRBD1. Trimming removed 4 bases from V and 7 bases from J; junction bases left unmatched: 11. The CDR3 length is 15 residues. Germline V gives CDR1 LNHDA, CDR2 SQIVND (reference sequence). The CDR3 reads CASSTPGTGSGEQYF. CDR3 DNA: TGTGCCAGTAGTACCCCGGGGACAGGGTCGGGGGAGCAGTACTTC.

The chain employs TRBV6-6 and TRBJ1-2; D not certain. Germline values: CDR1 MNHNY, CDR2 SVGAGI (reference sequence). Trimming shortened V by 3 bases and J by 3 bases, and 11 bases separated the two germline ends. This CDR3 is built from 14 residues. The CDR3 region is CASSYLPKYYGYTF. The CDR3 DNA follows: TGTGCCAGCAGTTATCTCCCTAAGTACTATGGCTACACCTTC.

The chain employs TRBV30 and TRBJ2-5; 8 positions agree with TRBD2. CDR1 is GTSNPN, CDR2 SVGIG, per germline (reference sequence). The ends lost 2 bases at V and 5 bases at J; junction bases unmatched: 10. The CDR3 sequence is 15 residues long. CDR3 protein: CAWSLLAAGLETQYF. The CDR3 DNA is TGTGCCTGGAGTTTACTAGCGGCTGGACTGGAGACCCAGTACTTC.

This chain's CDR3 is CASSLVGEAQYF. The CDR3, as DNA: TGTGCCAGCAGCTTGGTAGGGGAGGCCCAGTACTTC. V usage is TRBV5-4 and J usage is TRBJ2-5, with D possibly matching TRBD2 (6 bases). V lost 0 bases and J 9 bases, leaving 9 bases between the germline ends. This CDR3 contains 12 residues. CDR1 and CDR2 from the germline V gene are SGHNT and YYREEE (reference sequence).

V and J are TRBV7-3 and TRBJ2-2; D not resolved. V was pared by 4 bases and J by 6 bases, with 6 bases between. Per germline, CDR1 SGHTA and CDR2 FQGTGA. The CDR3 runs 12 residues. The CDR3 sequence is CASSYRPGELFF. CDR3 nucleotides: TGTGCCAGCAGCTACCGTCCCGGGGAGCTGTTTTTT. The variable domain in full, with the rest retrieved from reference TRBV7-3 and TRBJ2-2, is GAGVSQTPSNKVTEKGKYVELRCDPISGHTALYWYRQSLGQGPEFLIYFQGTGAADDSGLPNDRFFAVRPEGSVSTLKIQRTERGDSAVYLCASSYRPGELFFGEGSRLTVL.

The table lists this clone with a few counts. The chain combines TRBV7-9 with TRBJ2-7; no reliable D call. CDR1 and CDR2 from the germline V gene are SEHNR and FQNEAQ (reference sequence). This CDR3 comprises 15 residues. Trimming took off 4 bases at V and 4 bases at J, with 17 bases between the two ends. The CDR3 sequence is CASSSQSLFGYEQYF. For the CDR3, the DNA is TGTGCCAGCAGCTCTCAGTCCTTGTTTGGATACGAGCAGTACTTC.

The chain couples TRBV6-4 to TRBJ2-3; D might be TRBD2 (5 bases). The CDR3 totals 14 residues. Deletions cut 6 bases from V and 4 bases from J, with 14 bases between. The germline V gene has CDR1 MRHNA and CDR2 SNTAGT. Here the CDR3 reads CASRSGVAPDTQYF. In nucleotides, the CDR3 is TGTGCCAGCAGGTCCGGGGTTGCCCCAGATACGCAGTATTTT.

The chain is built from TRBV9 and TRBJ2-1; the match to TRBD1 covers 9 bases. Germline assignment: CDR1 SGDLS and CDR2 YYNGEE. The CDR3 is 14 residues long. V lost 4 bases to trimming and J lost 5 bases; unmatched junction nucleotides: 4. The CDR3 sequence: CASSPRTGDNEQFF. In nucleotides, the CDR3 is TGTGCCAGCAGCCCCCGGACAGGGGACAATGAGCAGTTCTTC.

The genes are TRBV18 and TRBJ1-3; no firm D call. Trimming removed 2 bases at V and 0 bases at J, with 17 bases between. The CDR3 loop spans 18 amino acids. Germline loops: CDR1 KGHSH, CDR2 LQKENI. The CDR3, as DNA: TGTGCCAGCTCACCATTCATCCAGGACGGCGGCTCTGGAAACACCATATATTTT. Protein product: CASSPFIQDGGSGNTIYF.

The chain employs TRBV5-1 and TRBJ2-5; possible D gene TRBD1, 8 bases. The CDR3 runs 17 residues. Trimming shortened V by 4 bases and J by 0 bases, and 19 bases separated the two germline ends. In germline, CDR1 is SGHRS, CDR2 YFSETQ. In DNA form, the CDR3 reads TGCGCCAGCAGCGTCCGACAGGGGAGGGTGGACCAAGAGACCCAGTACTTC. This gives the protein CASSVRQGRVDQETQYF.

This chain joins TRBV6-4 and TRBJ2-2; 12 nucleotides agree with TRBD2. CDR1 and CDR2 (germline): MRHNA, SNTAGT. The CDR3 length is 16 residues. V gave up 4 bases and J gave up 0 bases; unmatched junction bases: 0. CDR3 protein: CASSGLAGANTGELFF. Written as DNA, the CDR3 is TGTGCCAGCAGTGGACTAGCGGGAGCGAACACCGGGGAGCTGTTTTTT.

This chain connects TRBV6-1 to TRBJ1-4, with unresolved D. Per germline, CDR1 MNHNS and CDR2 SASEGT. Trimming shortened V by 4 bases and J by 0 bases, and 9 bases separated the two germline ends. The CDR3 is made up of 15 amino acids. The CDR3 DNA is TGTGCCAGCAGTGTCGGAGGAGCAACTAATGAAAAACTGTTTTTT. This sequence encodes CASSVGGATNEKLFF.

This rearrangement joins TRBV7-2 to TRBJ2-7; 8 nucleotides align to TRBD2. The trim removed 6 bases at V and 4 bases at J, leaving 8 bases unmatched. Per the germline V gene, CDR1 is SGHTA and CDR2 is FQGNSA. The CDR3 consists of 14 residues. The CDR3 region has the DNA TGTGCCAGCAGAAGCACCGGGACTAGATACGAGCAGTACTTC. Protein sequence: CASRSTGTRYEQYF.

This clone has more than one count but fewer than ten. The V gene is TRBV13, the J gene TRBJ2-7; weak D call: TRBD2 (6 bases). The germline V gene encodes CDR1 PRHDT and CDR2 FYEKMQ (reference sequence). This CDR3 has 17 residues. Deletions cut 2 bases from V and 2 bases from J, with 19 bases between. In DNA form, the CDR3 reads TGTGCCAGCAGCTTACGTCTCCAGGGCGGGACCACCTACGAGCAGTACTTC. Translating it yields CASSLRLQGGTTYEQYF.